A single sample gave rise to the 23 T cell receptor beta chains below, sequenced in a study of breast tumors, draining lymph nodes, adjacent tissues. TCRdb called the multiplex PCR reads again in MiXCR, with one record for every CDR3 protein. The sample records approximately 150,000 distinct CDR3 sequences, around 33% being singletons. Axillary draining lymph nodes of breast cancer patients supplied the node samples. Sequencing was performed on axillary lymph node tissue. These TCRs come from a female donor with breast cancer. Some clones in this sample may be carry-over from other donors' samples.

This clonotype was seen many times. This rearrangement joins TRBV30 to TRBJ2-7, with 7 bases identical to TRBD2. V shed 1 base and J 3 bases; nucleotides not matched to a gene: 3. The CDR3 totals 13 residues. CDR1 GTSNPN and CDR2 SVGIG come from the germline V gene (reference sequence). The CDR3 loop reads CAWSGLADYEQYF. DNA for the CDR3: TGTGCCTGGAGTGGGCTAGCGGACTACGAGCAGTACTTC.

A note on this clonotype: The junction departs from germline at one end; a sequencing error may be responsible. The chain combines TRBV6-6 with TRBJ2-5; D not resolved. CDR3 length equals 15 residues. The germline V gene encodes CDR1 MNHNY and CDR2 SVGAGI (reference sequence). As DNA, the CDR3 is TGTGCCAGCAGTCACTCTGGGCAGGCGCAAGAGACCCAGTACTTC. The encoded protein is CASSHSGQAQETQYF.

A remark on this clonotype: Just one base apart from a much larger clone, this may be a read error. This CDR3 fails to terminate in the conserved phenylalanine or tryptophan, so it likely reflects a read error. No DNA is shown, since the ends of the CDR3 on it are uncertain; the CDR3 is the one TCRdb lists. The genes are TRBV20-1 and TRBJ2-1; TRBD2, as called in the table, went unchecked against the DNA. Inclusive of both ends, the CDR3 amounts to 10 amino acids. Germline V gives CDR1 DFQATT, CDR2 SNEGSKA (reference sequence). CDR3 loop: CSASDGPILS.

This clonotype was seen at least ten times. This likely comes from a read error, as the CDR3 has no conserved phenylalanine or tryptophan at its end. The CDR3 coding sequence is TGTGCCACCAGGGGGGACAGTAGGTTCGGTTTTTACGAGCAGTACCTC. Its protein product is CATRGDSRFGFYEQYL. The gene calls are TRBV15 and TRBJ2-7, with 7 bases fitting TRBD1. Unmatched junction bases numbered 15, after V lost 6 bases and J lost 4 bases. There are 16 residues in the CDR3. CDR1 and CDR2 from the germline V gene are LNHNV and YYDKDF (reference sequence).

This clonotype was recorded at least ten times. This rearrangement joins TRBV11-2 to TRBJ2-7; D could derive from TRBD1 or TRBD2 (5 bases each). The CDR3 length is 11 residues. The V end was cut by 5 bases, the J end by 9 bases, with 11 bases between. Germline V gene data show CDR1 as SGHAT and CDR2 as FQNNGV. The CDR3 DNA is TGTGCCAGCAGCCCAGGGAGCGGGCAGTACTTC. This codes for CASSPGSGQYF.

This clonotype appeared many times. One junction end disagrees with the germline gene, perhaps due to a read error. The chain has TRBV29-1 and TRBJ2-7; a possible D gene is TRBD1 (6 bases). This CDR3 is 12 amino acids long. CDR1 is SQVTM and CDR2 is ANQGSEA in the germline V gene. CDR3 sequence reads: CSVESTGYELYF. The CDR3 DNA sequence: TGCAGCGTTGAATCGACAGGCTACGAGCTGTACTTC.

This clonotype has at least ten counts. The CDR3 bases are TGCGCCAGCAGCCAAGAAGGACAGGGGTCGGGTGAGCAGTACTTC. This gives the protein CASSQEGQGSGEQYF. The rearrangement joins TRBV4-1 to TRBJ2-7, with TRBD1 identical over 9 bases. Trimming took 0 bases from V and 7 from J; bases not matched to a gene: 7. The germline gives CDR1 MGHRA, CDR2 YSYEKL. The CDR3 runs to 15 residues.

This clonotype was recorded at least ten times. The chain joins TRBV6-4 to TRBJ2-1; possible D gene TRBD2, 6 bases. V was shortened by 6 bases and J by 6 bases, with 12 bases between the two germline ends. The CDR3 is 13 residues long. Looked up from germline, CDR1 is MRHNA and CDR2 is SNTAGT. For the CDR3, the DNA is TGTGCCAGCAGCGAGGGACTGATCAATGAGCAGTTCTTC. This codes for CASSEGLINEQFF.

This clonotype has at least ten counts. At one end the junction does not follow the germline gene, possibly because of a read error. The CDR3 bases are TGTGCCAGCAGGTTGGGCAGGGAAACTAACTATGGCTACACCTTC. Its protein is CASRLGRETNYGYTF. V is TRBV5-4 and J is TRBJ1-2; D is possibly TRBD1 (5 bases). The germline V gene encodes CDR1 SGHNT and CDR2 YYREEE (reference sequence). The CDR3 sequence is 15 residues long.

V usage is TRBV30 and J usage is TRBJ1-3, with D possibly being TRBD1 (6 bases). Germline V gives CDR1 GTSNPN, CDR2 SVGIG (reference sequence). Trimming cost V 4 bases and J 0 bases, with 10 bases left between them. This CDR3 contains 14 residues. This chain's CDR3 is CAWTRGYSGNTIYF. CDR3 in DNA: TGTGCCTGGACCAGGGGCTACTCTGGAAACACCATATATTTT.

The sample holds many counts of this clonotype. The V gene is TRBV19, the J gene TRBJ2-2; D may be TRBD1 (5 bases). This CDR3 region has 17 residues. The germline CDR1 and CDR2 sequences are LNHDA and SQIVND (reference sequence). V was pared by 2 bases and J by 0 bases, with 13 bases between. CDR3 DNA: TGTGCCAGTAGTATATTAGGGGTCGGGCCGAACACCGGGGAGCTGTTTTTT. Its protein product is CASSILGVGPNTGELFF.

In the case of this clonotype: The conserved closing phenylalanine or tryptophan is absent in this CDR3, likely reflecting a read error. The chain uses TRBV7-2 and TRBJ2-7; tentative D call: TRBD2 (5 bases). The CDR3 has 14 residues. Deletions cut 4 bases from V and 2 bases from J, with 12 bases between. Per the germline V gene, CDR1 is SGHTA and CDR2 is FQGNSA. CDR3 amino acids: CASSSRTGTYEQYL. In nucleotides, the CDR3 is TGTGCCAGCAGCTCTAGGACGGGGACCTACGAGCAGTACCTC.

The V call is TRBV19, the J call TRBJ2-7; D perhaps matches TRBD2 (7 bases). There are 14 residues in the CDR3. Germline CDR1 reads LNHDA; CDR2 reads SQIVND (reference sequence). V shed 9 bases and J shed 2 bases, with 17 bases lying between them. The CDR3 sequence: CASRGGGGTYEQYF. CDR3 nucleotide sequence: TGTGCCAGCAGAGGGGGGGGGGGCACCTACGAGCAGTACTTC. Using reference TRBV19 and TRBJ2-7 for the parts outside the CDR3, the full variable domain is DGGITQSPKYLFRKEGQNVTLSCEQNLNHDAMYWYRQDPGQGLRLIYYSQIVNDFQKGDIAEGYSVSREKKESFPLTVTSAQKNPTAFYLCASRGGGGTYEQYFGPGTRLTVT.

Details on this clonotype: The conserved closing phenylalanine or tryptophan is absent in this CDR3, likely reflecting a read error. CDR3 bases: TGTGCCAGCAGTACCTTCGGCCCCAACACTGAAGCTTTCTGT. Its protein product is CASSTFGPNTEAFC. The chain joins TRBV6-1 to TRBJ1-1; D unresolved. The CDR3 is made up of 14 amino acids. Germline loops: CDR1 MNHNS, CDR2 SASEGT. Trimming took off 5 bases at V and 2 bases at J, with 12 bases between the two ends.

In its sample, this clonotype was seen a few times. V is TRBV5-6 and J is TRBJ2-1; 8 nucleotides match TRBD2. The germline gives CDR1 SGHDT, CDR2 YYEEEE. With 1 base clipped from V and 12 bases from J, the junction kept 12 bases outside the gene matches. This CDR3 comprises 15 residues. The CDR3 loop reads CASSLSRGGQDTQFF. For the CDR3, the DNA is TGTGCCAGCAGCTTGTCCCGCGGGGGGCAAGATACGCAGTTCTTC.

The table lists this clonotype with many counts. The chain links TRBV30 to TRBJ2-7; maybe TRBD1 (6 bases). The CDR3 is made up of 12 amino acids. Per the germline V gene, CDR1 is GTSNPN and CDR2 is SVGIG (reference sequence). V shed 4 bases and J shed 2 bases, with 9 bases lying between them. The CDR3 DNA reads TGTGCCTGGAAACAGGGCACCTACGAGCAGTACTTC. Translated: CAWKQGTYEQYF. The whole variable domain, filled in from reference TRBV30 and TRBJ2-7, reads SQTIHQWPATLVQPVGSPLSLECTVEGTSNPNLYWYRQAAGRGLQLLFYSVGIGQISSEVPQNLSASRPQDRQFILSSKKLLLSDSGFYLCAWKQGTYEQYFGPGTRLTVT.

The V and J genes are TRBV10-3 and TRBJ2-7, with 14 nucleotides matching TRBD2. Germline V gene sequence: CDR1 ENHRY, CDR2 SYGVKD. Unmatched junction bases numbered 4, after V lost 11 bases and J lost 4 bases. The CDR3 has 13 residues. The DNA for the CDR3 is TGTGCCCTCGGGACTAGCGGGAGTTACGAGCAGTACTTC. Translation: CALGTSGSYEQYF.

This clonotype has a handful of counts. One base away lies a much larger clone, so this may be a sequencing read error. The rearrangement uses TRBV12-3 or TRBV12-4 and TRBJ2-1; tentative D call: TRBD2 (6 bases). Trimming pared 5 bases from V and 4 bases from J, leaving 18 bases between. The CDR3 consists of 16 residues. In DNA, the CDR3 is TGTGCCAGCAGTCACTTGCCGGGCGGGGAATACAATGAGCAGTTCTTC. Protein: CASSHLPGGEYNEQFF.

This clonotype showed up many times. The chain uses TRBV5-8 and TRBJ2-3; tentative D call: TRBD2 (6 bases). Germline values: CDR1 SGHTS, CDR2 YDEGEE. The CDR3 runs to 14 residues. Trimming took off 7 bases at V and 1 base at J, with 13 bases between the two ends. The DNA of the CDR3 is TGTGCCAGCCACGTCGGCGGGGGCACAGATACGCAGTATTTT. This gives the protein CASHVGGGTDTQYF.

This clonotype showed up many times. This chain connects TRBV5-1 to TRBJ2-7, with D unclear. This CDR3 comprises 14 residues. CDR1 and CDR2 from the germline V gene are SGHRS and YFSETQ. V dropped 0 bases and J dropped 4 bases, with 11 bases sitting between them. CDR3 amino acids: CASSLVYGEYEQYF. Written as DNA, the CDR3 is TGCGCCAGCAGCTTGGTTTACGGAGAATACGAGCAGTACTTC.

Comment on this clonotype: The junction departs from germline at one end; a sequencing error may be responsible. The chain carries TRBV7-9 and TRBJ2-1, with 10 bases lining up with TRBD2. The CDR3 loop spans 17 amino acids. Looked up from germline, CDR1 is SEHNR and CDR2 is FQNEAQ (reference sequence). The CDR3 DNA follows: TGTGCCAGCAGCTTGGAGGTAGCGGGGGGTTCCTACAATGGGCAGTTCTTC. Translation: CASSLEVAGGSYNGQFF.

As to this clonotype: The final CDR3 position lacks the conserved phenylalanine or tryptophan, pointing to a likely read error. V usage is TRBV6-1 and J usage is TRBJ2-7, with TRBD2 as a possible D gene (5 bases). This CDR3 is 12 amino acids long. Looked up from germline, CDR1 is MNHNS and CDR2 is SASEGT. CDR3 bases: TGTGCCACCGGGGTAGGGCCCTACGGGCAGTACCTC. It is translated as CATGVGPYGQYL.

The chain uses TRBV29-1 and TRBJ1-2; 7 nucleotides agree with TRBD1. J gave up 4 bases and V 4 bases, and 6 bases lay outside the gene matches. CDR1 SQVTM and CDR2 ANQGSEA come from the germline V gene. CDR3 length: 13 residues. The CDR3 DNA follows: TGCAGCGTTGGACAGGGTAGCGGCTATGGCTACACCTTC. Translating it yields CSVGQGSGYGYTF.